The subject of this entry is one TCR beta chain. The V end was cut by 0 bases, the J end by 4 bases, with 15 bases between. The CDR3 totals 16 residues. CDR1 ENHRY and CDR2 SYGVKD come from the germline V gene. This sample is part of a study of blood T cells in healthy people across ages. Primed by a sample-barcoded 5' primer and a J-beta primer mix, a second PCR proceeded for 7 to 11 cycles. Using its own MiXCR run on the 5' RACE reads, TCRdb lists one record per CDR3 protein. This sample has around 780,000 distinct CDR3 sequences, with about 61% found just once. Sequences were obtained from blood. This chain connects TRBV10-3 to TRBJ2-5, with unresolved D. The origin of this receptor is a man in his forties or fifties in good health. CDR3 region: CAISESLGSFGETQYF. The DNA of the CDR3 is TGTGCCATCAGTGAGTCGTTGGGTTCGTTTGGAGAGACCCAGTACTTC.